This TCR beta chain stems from a study of T-cell reconstitution after alpha-beta-depleted transplantation in children. CDR1 is SGHTA, CDR2 FQGNSA, per germline. The CDR3 is made up of 15 amino acids. Trimming pared 5 bases from V and 2 bases from J, leaving 16 bases between. This clonotype has a handful of counts. The TCRbeta library incorporated unique molecular identifiers. TCRdb used MiXCR to reprocess the PCR reads, holding one entry per CDR3 protein. Seen here are about half a million distinct CDR3 sequences, about 12% observed once, and the top ten hold 4.5% to 6%. Here the sequenced sample was PBMCs from the stem cell graft donor, taken from the stem cell graft. This sequence was found in a human donor who donated a stem cell graft to a child with combined immunodeficiency. This rearrangement joins TRBV7-2 to TRBJ2-7; D not certain. CDR3 amino acids: CASSLTWRQAYEQYF. The CDR3 DNA reads TGTGCCAGCAGCCTCACCTGGCGGCAGGCCTACGAGCAGTACTTC.